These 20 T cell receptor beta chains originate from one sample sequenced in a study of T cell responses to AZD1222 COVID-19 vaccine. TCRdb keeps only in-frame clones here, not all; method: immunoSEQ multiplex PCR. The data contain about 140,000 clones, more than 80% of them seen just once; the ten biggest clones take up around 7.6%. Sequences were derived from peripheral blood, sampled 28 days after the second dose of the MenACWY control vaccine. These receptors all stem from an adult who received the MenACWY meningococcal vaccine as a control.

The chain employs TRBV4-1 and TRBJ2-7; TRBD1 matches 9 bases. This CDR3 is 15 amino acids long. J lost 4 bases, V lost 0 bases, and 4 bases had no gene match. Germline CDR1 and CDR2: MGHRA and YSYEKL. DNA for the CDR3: TGCGCCAGCAGCCAAGAAGACAGGGGGTCTTACGAGCAGTACTTC. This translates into CASSQEDRGSYEQYF.

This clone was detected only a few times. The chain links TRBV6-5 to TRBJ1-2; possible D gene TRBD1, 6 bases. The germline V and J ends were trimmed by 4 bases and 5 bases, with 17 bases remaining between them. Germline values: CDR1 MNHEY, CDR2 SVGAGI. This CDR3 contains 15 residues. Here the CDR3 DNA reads TGTGCCAGCAGTTCCACAGGGCCGGGGGGGTATGGCTACACCTTC. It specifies CASSSTGPGGYGYTF.

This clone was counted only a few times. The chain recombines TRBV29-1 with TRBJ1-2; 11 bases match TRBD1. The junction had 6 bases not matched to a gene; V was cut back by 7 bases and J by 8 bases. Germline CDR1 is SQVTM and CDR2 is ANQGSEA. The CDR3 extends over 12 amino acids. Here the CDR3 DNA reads TGCAGCGCCCCGGGACAGGGGGTAGGCTACACCTTC. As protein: CSAPGQGVGYTF.

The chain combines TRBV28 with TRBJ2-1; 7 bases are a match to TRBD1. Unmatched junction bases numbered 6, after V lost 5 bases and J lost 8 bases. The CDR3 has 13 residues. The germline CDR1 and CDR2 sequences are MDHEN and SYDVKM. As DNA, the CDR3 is TGTGCCAGCAGTCCCATCGACAGGGATGAGCAGTTCTTC. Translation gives CASSPIDRDEQFF.

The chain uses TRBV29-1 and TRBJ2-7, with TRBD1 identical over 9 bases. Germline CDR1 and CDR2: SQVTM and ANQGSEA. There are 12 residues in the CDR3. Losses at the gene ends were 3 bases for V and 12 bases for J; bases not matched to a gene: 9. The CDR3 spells CSVEEDWGQGYF. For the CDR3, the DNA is TGCAGCGTTGAGGAGGATTGGGGACAGGGGTACTTC.

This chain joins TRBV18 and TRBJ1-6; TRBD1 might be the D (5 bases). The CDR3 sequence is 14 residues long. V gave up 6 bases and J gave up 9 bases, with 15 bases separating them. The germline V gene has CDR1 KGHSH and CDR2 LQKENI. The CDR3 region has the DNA TGTGCCAGCTCGAGGGATCAGGGTGGTTCACCCCTCCACTTT. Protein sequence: CASSRDQGGSPLHF.

CDR3 coding DNA: TGTGCCAGCAGTACCGGGACAGGGCCGGAGTACTTC. Translated, it gives CASSTGTGPEYF. The rearrangement uses TRBV28 and TRBJ2-5, with 9 positions matching TRBD1. Germline lookup yields CDR1 MDHEN and CDR2 SYDVKM. CDR3 length equals 12 residues. The trim removed 5 bases at V and 12 bases at J, leaving 7 bases unmatched.

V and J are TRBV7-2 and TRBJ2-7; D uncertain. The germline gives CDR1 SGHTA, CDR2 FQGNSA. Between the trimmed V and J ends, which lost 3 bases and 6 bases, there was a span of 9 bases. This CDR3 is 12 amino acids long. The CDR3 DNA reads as TGTGCCAGCAGCTTGAAAAACGTCGAGCAGTACTTC. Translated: CASSLKNVEQYF.

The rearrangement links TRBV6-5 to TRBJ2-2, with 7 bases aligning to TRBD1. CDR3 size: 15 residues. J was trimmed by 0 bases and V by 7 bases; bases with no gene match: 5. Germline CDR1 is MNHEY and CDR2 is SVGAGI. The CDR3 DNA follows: TGTGCCAGCACCAGGGACAGCGCGAACACCGGGGAGCTGTTTTTT. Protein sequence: CASTRDSANTGELFF.

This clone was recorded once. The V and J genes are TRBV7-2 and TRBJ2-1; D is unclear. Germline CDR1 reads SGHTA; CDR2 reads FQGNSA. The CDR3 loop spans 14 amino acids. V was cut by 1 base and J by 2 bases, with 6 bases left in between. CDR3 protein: CASSLEPAYNEQFF. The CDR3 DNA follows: TGTGCCAGCAGCTTAGAACCCGCCTACAATGAGCAGTTCTTC.

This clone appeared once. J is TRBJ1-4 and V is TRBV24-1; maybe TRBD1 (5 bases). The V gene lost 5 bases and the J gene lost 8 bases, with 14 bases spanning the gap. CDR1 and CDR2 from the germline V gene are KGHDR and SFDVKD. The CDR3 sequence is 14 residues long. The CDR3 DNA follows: TGTGCCACCAGTGGAACGGGGGAGGGGGAAAAACTGTTTTTT. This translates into CATSGTGEGEKLFF.

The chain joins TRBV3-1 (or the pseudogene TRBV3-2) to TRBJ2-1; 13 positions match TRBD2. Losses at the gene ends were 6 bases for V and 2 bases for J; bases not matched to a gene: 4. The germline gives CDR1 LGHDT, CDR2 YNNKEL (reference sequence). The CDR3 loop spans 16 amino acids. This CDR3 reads CASSSLAGGAYNEQFF. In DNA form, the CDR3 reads TGTGCCAGCAGTTCACTAGCGGGAGGGGCCTACAATGAGCAGTTCTTC.

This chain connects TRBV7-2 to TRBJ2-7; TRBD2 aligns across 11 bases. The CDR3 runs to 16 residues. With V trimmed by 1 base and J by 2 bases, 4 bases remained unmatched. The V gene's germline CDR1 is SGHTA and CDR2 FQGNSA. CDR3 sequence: CASSLEGTSGAYEQYF. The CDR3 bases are TGTGCCAGCAGCTTAGAGGGGACTAGCGGTGCCTACGAGCAGTACTTC.

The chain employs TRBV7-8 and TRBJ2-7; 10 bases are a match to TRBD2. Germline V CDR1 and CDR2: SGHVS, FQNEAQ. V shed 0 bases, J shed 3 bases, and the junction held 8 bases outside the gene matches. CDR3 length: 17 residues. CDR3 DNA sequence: TGTGCCAGCAGCTTAGCGCTCTCTAGCGGGGGTTTCTACGAGCAGTACTTC. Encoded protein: CASSLALSSGGFYEQYF.

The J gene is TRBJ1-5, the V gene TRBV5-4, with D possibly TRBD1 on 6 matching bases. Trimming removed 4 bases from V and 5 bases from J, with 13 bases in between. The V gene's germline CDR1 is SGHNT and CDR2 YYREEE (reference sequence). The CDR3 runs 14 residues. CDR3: CASSMTGTDQPQHF. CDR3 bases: TGTGCCAGCAGCATGACAGGTACCGATCAGCCCCAGCATTTT.

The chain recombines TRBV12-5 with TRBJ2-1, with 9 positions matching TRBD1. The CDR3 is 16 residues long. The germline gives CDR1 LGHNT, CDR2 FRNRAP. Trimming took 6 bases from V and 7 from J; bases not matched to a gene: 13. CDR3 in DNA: TGTGCTAGTGGGACCCAAACAGGGGGCGCCTGGAATGAGCAGTTCTTC. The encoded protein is CASGTQTGGAWNEQFF.

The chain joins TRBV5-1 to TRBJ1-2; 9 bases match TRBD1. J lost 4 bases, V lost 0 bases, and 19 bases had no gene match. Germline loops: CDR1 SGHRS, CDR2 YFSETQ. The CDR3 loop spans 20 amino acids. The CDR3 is CASSLEGGSRDRDEGYGYTF. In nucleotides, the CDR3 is TGCGCCAGCAGCTTGGAAGGGGGTTCCCGGGACAGGGACGAGGGCTATGGCTACACCTTC.

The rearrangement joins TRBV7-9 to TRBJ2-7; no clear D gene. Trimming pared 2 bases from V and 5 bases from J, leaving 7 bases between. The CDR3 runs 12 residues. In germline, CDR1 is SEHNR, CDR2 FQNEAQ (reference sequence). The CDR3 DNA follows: TGTGCCAGCAGCTTATATGGGAACGAGCAGTACTTC. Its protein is CASSLYGNEQYF. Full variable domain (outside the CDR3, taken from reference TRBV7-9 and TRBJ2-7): DTGVSQNPRHKITKRGQNVTFRCDPISEHNRLYWYRQTLGQGPEFLTYFQNEAQLEKSRLLSDRFSAERPKGSFSTLEIQRTEQGDSAMYLCASSLYGNEQYFGPGTRLTVT.

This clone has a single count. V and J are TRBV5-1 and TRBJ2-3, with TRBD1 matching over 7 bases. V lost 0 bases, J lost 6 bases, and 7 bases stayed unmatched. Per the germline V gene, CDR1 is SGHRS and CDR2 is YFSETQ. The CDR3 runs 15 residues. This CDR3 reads CASSLEGGDPDTQYF. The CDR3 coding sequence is TGCGCCAGCAGCTTGGAAGGGGGCGATCCCGATACGCAGTATTTT.

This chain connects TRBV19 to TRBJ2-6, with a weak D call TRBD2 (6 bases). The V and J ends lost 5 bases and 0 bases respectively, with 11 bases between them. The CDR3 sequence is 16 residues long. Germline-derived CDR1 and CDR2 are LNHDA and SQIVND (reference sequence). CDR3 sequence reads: CASSEGLPSGANVLTF. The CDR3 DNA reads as TGTGCCAGTAGTGAGGGACTCCCCTCTGGGGCCAACGTCCTGACTTTC.